The 20 T cell receptor beta chains below come from one sample, sequenced in a study of shared clonotypes between healthy human individuals. This table comes from immunoSEQ multiplex PCR, and its TCRdb copy is limited to in-frame clones, with some not included. The sample contains 2 million to 2.5 million clones, under 97% of which appear only once. The source material was naive CD4+ T cells sorted from blood. Subset meaning: CD45RA+ positively selected. The receptors here all came from a man younger than 35 in good health.

The rearrangement uses TRBV18 and TRBJ1-1; 10 bases map to TRBD1. After removal of 2 bases from V and 5 bases from J, the junction contained 5 bases not matched to a gene. CDR1 KGHSH and CDR2 LQKENI come from the germline V gene. The CDR3 length is 15 residues. The CDR3 nucleotides are TGTGCCAGCTCACCAAGGACAGGGGGGTGGACTGAAGCTTTCTTT. It translates to CASSPRTGGWTEAFF.

Only one count was recorded for this clone. This rearrangement joins TRBV20-1 to TRBJ2-7; 10 bases fit TRBD1. CDR1 DFQATT and CDR2 SNEGSKA come from the germline V gene (reference sequence). CDR3 length equals 11 residues. CDR3 coding DNA: TGCAGGGGGGACAGGGGCGACGAGCAGTACTTC. This gives the protein CRGDRGDEQYF.

Regarding this clone: The same CDR3 arises from other DNA sequences in this sample as well. V usage is TRBV5-4 and J usage is TRBJ2-3; 7 bases are a match to TRBD1. V gave up 3 bases and J gave up 4 bases; unmatched junction bases: 2. This CDR3 comprises 13 residues. Germline CDR1 is SGHNT and CDR2 is YYREEE (reference sequence). For the CDR3, the DNA is TGTGCCAGCAGCTCTACAGGGGCAGATACGCAGTATTTT. This gives the protein CASSSTGADTQYF.

The V and J genes are TRBV5-6 and TRBJ2-1; TRBD2 matches at 13 bases. Germline-derived CDR1 and CDR2 are SGHDT and YYEEEE. The CDR3 runs 18 residues. Trimming at V came to 4 bases and at J to 5 bases, leaving 12 bases not matched to a gene. CDR3 loop: CASSLVGTSGTSDNEQFF. Here the CDR3 DNA reads TGTGCCAGCAGCCTTGTGGGGACTAGCGGGACCTCGGACAATGAGCAGTTCTTC.

This clone came up once. The chain has TRBV9 and TRBJ2-1; 7 nucleotides line up with TRBD1. Per germline, CDR1 SGDLS and CDR2 YYNGEE. There are 15 residues in the CDR3. The V gene end was trimmed by 4 bases and the J gene end by 3 bases; junction bases not matched to a gene: 7. The CDR3 DNA reads as TGTGCCAGCAGCACCGGGACAGAGGTCTACAATGAGCAGTTCTTC. As protein: CASSTGTEVYNEQFF.

The chain has TRBV5-1 and TRBJ2-5; no clear D gene. The CDR3 length is 12 residues. V was pared by 5 bases and J by 5 bases, with 10 bases between. Looked up from germline, CDR1 is SGHRS and CDR2 is YFSETQ. The CDR3 spells CASSRSEETQYF. The CDR3 DNA reads TGCGCCAGCAGTCGATCCGAGGAGACCCAGTACTTC.

This clone appeared a single time. V usage is TRBV30 and J usage is TRBJ1-2; D unclear. The CDR3 is made up of 11 amino acids. CDR1 and CDR2 from the germline V gene are GTSNPN and SVGIG (reference sequence). V gave up 2 bases and J gave up 10 bases, with 11 bases separating them. CDR3: CAWSPLEPYTF. The DNA of the CDR3 is TGTGCCTGGAGTCCCCTGGAGCCCTACACCTTC.

The chain links TRBV18 to TRBJ2-3; 7 bases are a match to TRBD2. Germline V CDR1 and CDR2: KGHSH, LQKENI. V lost 2 bases and J lost 2; bases outside the gene matches: 7. This CDR3 is built from 16 residues. The CDR3 nucleotides are TGTGCCAGCTCACCAATTACGGGAGGCCCCACAGATACGCAGTATTTT. It is translated as CASSPITGGPTDTQYF.

The genes are TRBV7-2 and TRBJ2-1; 11 bases map to TRBD2. Germline CDR1 and CDR2: SGHTA and FQGNSA. The V gene end was trimmed by 5 bases and the J gene end by 4 bases; junction bases not matched to a gene: 7. This CDR3 region has 16 residues. Here the CDR3 reads CASSPSASGRYNEQFF. The CDR3 DNA follows: TGTGCCAGCAGCCCTAGTGCTAGCGGGAGGTACAATGAGCAGTTCTTC.

DNA for the CDR3: TGTGCCAGCAGTGAGTGGTTAGGCACCGGGGAGCTGTTTTTT. Translation: CASSEWLGTGELFF. The rearrangement links TRBV25-1 to TRBJ2-2; D remains unclear. The CDR3 covers 14 residues. Trimming removed 3 bases at V and 4 bases at J, with 9 bases between. In germline, CDR1 is MGHDK, CDR2 SYGVNS.

The J gene is TRBJ2-5, the V gene TRBV9, with D tentatively TRBD1 or TRBD2 (5 bases each). The CDR3 loop spans 14 amino acids. The germline V gene has CDR1 SGDLS and CDR2 YYNGEE. V gave up 4 bases and J gave up 5 bases, with 15 bases separating them. The CDR3 reads CASSYGRGEETQYF. The CDR3 region has the DNA TGTGCCAGCAGCTATGGTAGAGGGGAGGAGACCCAGTACTTC.

The chain employs TRBV28 and TRBJ2-5; 8 bases align to TRBD2. The CDR3 length is 17 residues. Per germline, CDR1 MDHEN and CDR2 SYDVKM. Trimming cost V 5 bases and J 5 bases; bases outside gene matches: 16. CDR3 region: CASSLLQGLVSSETQYF. In DNA, the CDR3 is TGTGCCAGCAGTCTACTACAGGGACTAGTGTCGTCGGAGACCCAGTACTTC. The variable domain in full, with the rest retrieved from reference TRBV28 and TRBJ2-5, is DVKVTQSSRYLVKRTGEKVFLECVQDMDHENMFWYRQDPGLGLRLIYFSYDVKMKEKGDIPEGYSVSREKKERFSLILESASTNQTSMYLCASSLLQGLVSSETQYFGPGTRLLVL.

Here the CDR3 reads CASSLLAGSSYEQYF. The CDR3 DNA is TGTGCCAGCAGCCTACTAGCGGGTAGCTCCTACGAGCAGTACTTC. This rearrangement joins TRBV5-6 to TRBJ2-7; 9 nucleotides align to TRBD2. The V segment lost 4 bases and the J segment 0 bases; nucleotides outside the gene matches: 5. Germline CDR1 and CDR2: SGHDT and YYEEEE. The CDR3 is 15 amino acids.

This clone was counted a single time. The chain joins TRBV5-1 to TRBJ2-6, with a possible D match to TRBD2 (5 bases). The CDR3 contains 17 residues. Germline loops: CDR1 SGHRS, CDR2 YFSETQ. V was cut by 4 bases and J by 0 bases, with 14 bases left in between. In DNA, the CDR3 is TGCGCCAGCAGCCCCGGGGTAGTTGGCTCTGGGGCCAACGTCCTGACTTTC. This encodes CASSPGVVGSGANVLTF.

J is TRBJ1-5 and V is TRBV19, with a possible D match to TRBD1 (5 bases). The length of the CDR3 is 15 residues. The V end lost 7 bases, the J end lost 4 bases, and 17 bases lay between the germline ends. The V gene's germline CDR1 is LNHDA and CDR2 SQIVND (reference sequence). The CDR3 loop reads CASTMLGQSNQPQHF. CDR3 in DNA: TGTGCCAGTACCATGTTAGGACAATCGAATCAGCCCCAGCATTTT.

V gene TRBV5-1 combines with J gene TRBJ1-1, with 8 bases lining up with TRBD1. The CDR3 spans 18 residues. Germline CDR1 is SGHRS and CDR2 is YFSETQ. Losses at the gene ends were 4 bases for V and 0 bases for J; bases not matched to a gene: 14. The CDR3 reads CASSRGTGEPRMNTEAFF. CDR3 nucleotides: TGCGCCAGCAGCAGGGGGACAGGTGAACCCCGCATGAACACTGAAGCTTTCTTT.

The chain joins TRBV18 to TRBJ1-3; the D gene is possibly TRBD1 (5 bases). This CDR3 spans 17 amino acids. Trimming took off 3 bases at V and 0 bases at J, with 15 bases between the two ends. Germline-derived CDR1 and CDR2 are KGHSH and LQKENI. The CDR3 nucleotides read TGTGCCAGCTCACCCGGGGGAACAGGAGTCTCTGGAAACACCATATATTTT. This translates into CASSPGGTGVSGNTIYF.

The rearrangement links TRBV4-1 to TRBJ1-4; no clear D gene. The CDR3 is 12 residues long. Trimming stripped 1 base from V and 8 bases from J, with 5 bases between. Germline V lookup: CDR1 MGHRA, CDR2 YSYEKL. CDR3 DNA: TGCGCCAGCAGCCAAGTCAGAGAAAAACTGTTTTTT. Protein: CASSQVREKLFF.

CDR3 loop: CASSPPRGHPNTEAFF. The CDR3 DNA reads as TGTGCCAGCAGCCCCCCCCGGGGACACCCGAACACTGAAGCTTTCTTT. This chain links TRBV9 with TRBJ1-1; D may be TRBD1 (6 bases). CDR3 length: 16 amino acids. The V end was cut by 4 bases, the J end by 1 base, with 17 bases between. The germline V gene has CDR1 SGDLS and CDR2 YYNGEE.

V and J are TRBV27 and TRBJ2-7, with D possibly TRBD1 on 6 matching bases. Germline V CDR1 and CDR2: MNHEY, SMNVEV (reference sequence). V lost 0 bases to trimming and J lost 0 bases, with 18 bases between them. CDR3 length equals 18 residues. As DNA, the CDR3 is TGTGCCAGCAGTTTATCTGGGACACGAACTCAGAGCTCCTACGAGCAGTACTTC. Encoded protein: CASSLSGTRTQSSYEQYF.